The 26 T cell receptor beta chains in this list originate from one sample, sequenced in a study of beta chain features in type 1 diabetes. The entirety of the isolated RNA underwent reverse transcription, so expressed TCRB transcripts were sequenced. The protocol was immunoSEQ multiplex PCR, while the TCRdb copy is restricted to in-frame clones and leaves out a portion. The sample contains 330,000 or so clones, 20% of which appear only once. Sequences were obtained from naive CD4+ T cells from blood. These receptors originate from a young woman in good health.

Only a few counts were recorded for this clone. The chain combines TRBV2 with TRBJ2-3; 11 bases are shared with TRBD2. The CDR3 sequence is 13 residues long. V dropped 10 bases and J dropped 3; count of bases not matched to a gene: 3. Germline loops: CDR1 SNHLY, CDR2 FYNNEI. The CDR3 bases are TGTGCCACTACTAGCGGGAGTACAGATACGCAGTATTTT. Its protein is CATTSGSTDTQYF.

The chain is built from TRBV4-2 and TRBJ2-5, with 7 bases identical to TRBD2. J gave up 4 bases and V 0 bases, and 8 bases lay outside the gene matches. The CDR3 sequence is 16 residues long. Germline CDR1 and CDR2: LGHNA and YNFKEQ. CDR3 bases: TGTGCCAGCAGCCAAGATCCCCTAGCGGTGTCAGAGACCCAGTACTTC. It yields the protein CASSQDPLAVSETQYF.

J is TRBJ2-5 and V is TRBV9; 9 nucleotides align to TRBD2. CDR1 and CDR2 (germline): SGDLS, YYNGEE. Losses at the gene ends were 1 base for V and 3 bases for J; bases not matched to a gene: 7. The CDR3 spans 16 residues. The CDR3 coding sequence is TGTGCCAGCAGCGTACTCCCTAGCGGGGACAAAGAGACCCAGTACTTC. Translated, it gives CASSVLPSGDKETQYF.

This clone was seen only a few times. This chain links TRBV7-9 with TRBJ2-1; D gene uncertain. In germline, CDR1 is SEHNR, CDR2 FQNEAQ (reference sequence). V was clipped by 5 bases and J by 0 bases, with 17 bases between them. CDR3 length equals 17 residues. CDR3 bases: TGTGCCAGCAGCACCCGAAACTCTCGAAGCTCCTACAATGAGCAGTTCTTC. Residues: CASSTRNSRSSYNEQFF.

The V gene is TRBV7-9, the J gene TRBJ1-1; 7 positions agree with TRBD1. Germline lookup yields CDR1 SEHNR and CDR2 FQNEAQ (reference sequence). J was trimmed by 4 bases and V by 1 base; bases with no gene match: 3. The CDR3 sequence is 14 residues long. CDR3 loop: CASSLGPGGTEAFF. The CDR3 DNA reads TGTGCCAGCAGCTTAGGGCCAGGGGGCACTGAAGCTTTCTTT.

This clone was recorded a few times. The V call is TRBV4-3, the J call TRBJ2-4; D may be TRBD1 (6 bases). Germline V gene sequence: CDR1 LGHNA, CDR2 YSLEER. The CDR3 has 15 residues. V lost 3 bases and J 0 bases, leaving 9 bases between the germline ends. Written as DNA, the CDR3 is TGCGCCAGCAGCCACCAGGGGCTAGCCAAAAACATTCAGTACTTC. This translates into CASSHQGLAKNIQYF.

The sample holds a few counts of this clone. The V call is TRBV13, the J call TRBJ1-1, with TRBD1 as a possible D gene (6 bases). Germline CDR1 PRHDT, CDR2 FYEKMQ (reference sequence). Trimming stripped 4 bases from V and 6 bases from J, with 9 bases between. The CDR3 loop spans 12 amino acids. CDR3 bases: TGTGCCAGCAGCTCCTGGACAGCTGAAGCTTTCTTT. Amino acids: CASSSWTAEAFF. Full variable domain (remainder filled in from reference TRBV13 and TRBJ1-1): AAGVIQSPRHLIKEKRETATLKCYPIPRHDTVYWYQQGPGQDPQFLISFYEKMQSDKGSIPDRFSAQQFSDYHSELNMSSLELGDSALYFCASSSWTAEAFFGQGTRLTVV.

CDR3 region: CAISGGGNGETQYF. CDR3 DNA: TGTGCCATCAGTGGAGGAGGGAATGGAGAGACCCAGTACTTC. This sequence joins TRBV10-3 and TRBJ2-5; a possible D gene is TRBD2 (6 bases). The CDR3 has 14 residues. Germline loops: CDR1 ENHRY, CDR2 SYGVKD. V lost 4 bases to trimming and J lost 4 bases, with 13 bases between them.

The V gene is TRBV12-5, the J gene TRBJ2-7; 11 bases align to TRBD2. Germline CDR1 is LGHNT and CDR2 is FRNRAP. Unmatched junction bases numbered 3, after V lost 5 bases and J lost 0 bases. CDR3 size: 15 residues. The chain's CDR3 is CASGLGTSGSYEQYF. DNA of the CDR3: TGTGCTAGTGGTCTGGGGACTAGCGGCTCCTACGAGCAGTACTTC. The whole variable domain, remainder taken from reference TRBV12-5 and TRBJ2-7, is DARVTQTPRHKVTEMGQEVTMRCQPILGHNTVFWYRQTMMQGLELLAYFRNRAPLDDSGMPKDRFSAEMPDATLATLKIQPSEPRDSAVYFCASGLGTSGSYEQYFGPGTRLTVT.

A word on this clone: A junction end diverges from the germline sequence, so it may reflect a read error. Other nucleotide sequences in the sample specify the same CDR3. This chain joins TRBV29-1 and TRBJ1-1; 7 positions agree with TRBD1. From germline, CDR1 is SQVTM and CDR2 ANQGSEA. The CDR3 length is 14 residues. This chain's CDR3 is CSAITTGAYTEAFF. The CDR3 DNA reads TGCAGCGCGATCACAACAGGGGCCTACACTGAAGCCTTCTTT.

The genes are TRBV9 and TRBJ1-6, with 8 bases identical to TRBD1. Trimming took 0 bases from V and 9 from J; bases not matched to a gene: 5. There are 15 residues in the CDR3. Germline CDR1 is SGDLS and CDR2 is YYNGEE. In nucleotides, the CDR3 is TGTGCCAGCAGCGTAGACCAGGGGGCGCGTTCACCCCTCCACTTT. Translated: CASSVDQGARSPLHF. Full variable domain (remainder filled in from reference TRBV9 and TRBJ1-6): DSGVTQTPKHLITATGQRVTLRCSPRSGDLSVYWYQQSLDQGLQFLIQYYNGEERAKGNILERFSAQQFPDLHSELNLSSLELGDSALYFCASSVDQGARSPLHFGNGTRLTVT.

This chain's CDR3 is CASSLTGQGYTEAFF. CDR3 DNA: TGTGCCAGCAGCTTGACGGGACAGGGGTACACTGAAGCTTTCTTT. V is TRBV5-4 and J is TRBJ1-1; 10 bases agree with TRBD1. Germline V gives CDR1 SGHNT, CDR2 YYREEE (reference sequence). There are 15 residues in the CDR3. The junction had 3 bases not matched to a gene; V was cut back by 1 base and J by 3 bases.

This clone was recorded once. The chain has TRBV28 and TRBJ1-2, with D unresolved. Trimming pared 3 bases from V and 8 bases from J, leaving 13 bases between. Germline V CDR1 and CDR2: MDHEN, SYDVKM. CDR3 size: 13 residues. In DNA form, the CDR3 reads TGTGCCAGCAGTTTGAAGACTCTGCAGGGCTACACCTTC. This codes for CASSLKTLQGYTF.

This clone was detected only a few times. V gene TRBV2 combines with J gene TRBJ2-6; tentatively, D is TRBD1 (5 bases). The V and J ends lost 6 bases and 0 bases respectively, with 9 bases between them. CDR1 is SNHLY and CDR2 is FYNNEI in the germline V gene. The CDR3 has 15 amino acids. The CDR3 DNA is TGTGCCAGCAGCGTCCAGGGCTCTGGGGCCAACGTCCTGACTTTC. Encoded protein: CASSVQGSGANVLTF. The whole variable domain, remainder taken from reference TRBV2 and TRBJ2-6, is EPEVTQTPSHQVTQMGQEVILRCVPISNHLYFYWYRQILGQKVEFLVSFYNNEISEKSEIFDDQFSVERPDGSNFTLKIRSTKLEDSAMYFCASSVQGSGANVLTFGAGSRLTVL.

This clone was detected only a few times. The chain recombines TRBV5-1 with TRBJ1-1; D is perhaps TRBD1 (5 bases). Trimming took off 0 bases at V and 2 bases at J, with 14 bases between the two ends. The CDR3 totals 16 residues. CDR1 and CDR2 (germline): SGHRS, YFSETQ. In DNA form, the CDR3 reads TGCGCCAGCAGCTTGGACCAGGGCAGGGCTAACACTGAAGCTTTCTTT. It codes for CASSLDQGRANTEAFF.

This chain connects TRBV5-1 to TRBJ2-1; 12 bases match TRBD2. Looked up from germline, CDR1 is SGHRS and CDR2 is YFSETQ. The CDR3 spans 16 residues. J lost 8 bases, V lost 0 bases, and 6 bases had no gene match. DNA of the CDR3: TGCGCCAGCAGCTTGGCCACGACTAGCGGGGGAGATGAGCAGTTCTTC. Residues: CASSLATTSGGDEQFF.

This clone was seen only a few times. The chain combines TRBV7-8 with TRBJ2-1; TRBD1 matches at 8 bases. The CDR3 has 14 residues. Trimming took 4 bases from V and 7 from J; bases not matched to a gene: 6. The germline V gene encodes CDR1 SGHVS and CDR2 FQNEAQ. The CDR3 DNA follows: TGTGCCAGCAGCTCTCGACAGGGGCGGAATGAGCAGTTCTTC. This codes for CASSSRQGRNEQFF.

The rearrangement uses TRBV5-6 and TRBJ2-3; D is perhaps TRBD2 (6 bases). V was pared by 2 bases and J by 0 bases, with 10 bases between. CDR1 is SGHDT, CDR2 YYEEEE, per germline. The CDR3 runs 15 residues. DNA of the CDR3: TGTGCCAGCAGCTTACTGGGGACTAGCACAGATACGCAGTATTTT. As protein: CASSLLGTSTDTQYF.

The CDR3 spells CASSTGQTNYGYTF. The CDR3, as DNA: TGTGCCAGCAGTACGGGACAGACTAACTATGGCTACACCTTC. This chain joins TRBV6-5 and TRBJ1-2; 7 bases are shared with TRBD1. This CDR3 spans 14 amino acids. CDR1 MNHEY and CDR2 SVGAGI come from the germline V gene. V trimming: 5 bases; J trimming: 0 bases; junction bases outside the gene matches: 3.

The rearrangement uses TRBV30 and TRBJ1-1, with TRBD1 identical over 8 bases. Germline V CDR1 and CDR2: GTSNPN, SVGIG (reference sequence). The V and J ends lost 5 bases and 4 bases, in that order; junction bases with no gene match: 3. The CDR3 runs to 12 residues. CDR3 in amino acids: CAWGQGGTEAFF. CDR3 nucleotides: TGTGCCTGGGGACAGGGAGGCACTGAAGCTTTCTTT.

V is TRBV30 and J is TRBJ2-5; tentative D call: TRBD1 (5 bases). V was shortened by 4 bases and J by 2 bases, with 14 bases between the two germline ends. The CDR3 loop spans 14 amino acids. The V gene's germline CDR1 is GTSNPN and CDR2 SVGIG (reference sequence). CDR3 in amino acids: CAWTLGQLQETQYF. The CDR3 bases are TGTGCCTGGACCCTGGGGCAGTTACAAGAGACCCAGTACTTC. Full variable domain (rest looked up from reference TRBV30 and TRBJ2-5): SQTIHQWPATLVQPVGSPLSLECTVEGTSNPNLYWYRQAAGRGLQLLFYSVGIGQISSEVPQNLSASRPQDRQFILSSKKLLLSDSGFYLCAWTLGQLQETQYFGPGTRLLVL.

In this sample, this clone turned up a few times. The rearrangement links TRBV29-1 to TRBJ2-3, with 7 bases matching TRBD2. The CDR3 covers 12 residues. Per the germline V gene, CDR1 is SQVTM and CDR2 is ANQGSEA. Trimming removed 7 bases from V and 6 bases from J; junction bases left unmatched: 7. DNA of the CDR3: TGCAGCGACGGCGGGAGCTTTGATACGCAGTATTTT. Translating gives CSDGGSFDTQYF.

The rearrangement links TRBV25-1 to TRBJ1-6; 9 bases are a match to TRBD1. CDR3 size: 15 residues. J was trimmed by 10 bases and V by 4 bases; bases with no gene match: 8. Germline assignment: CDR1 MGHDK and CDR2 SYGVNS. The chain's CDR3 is CASSGSQGAKSPLHF. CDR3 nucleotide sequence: TGTGCCAGCAGTGGCTCACAGGGGGCTAAATCACCCCTCCACTTT.

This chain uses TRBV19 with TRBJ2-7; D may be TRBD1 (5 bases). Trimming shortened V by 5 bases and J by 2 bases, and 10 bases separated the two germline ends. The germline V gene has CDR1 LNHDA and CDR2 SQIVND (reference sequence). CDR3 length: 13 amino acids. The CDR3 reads CASSADTTYEQYF. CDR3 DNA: TGTGCCAGTAGTGCGGACACCACCTACGAGCAGTACTTC.

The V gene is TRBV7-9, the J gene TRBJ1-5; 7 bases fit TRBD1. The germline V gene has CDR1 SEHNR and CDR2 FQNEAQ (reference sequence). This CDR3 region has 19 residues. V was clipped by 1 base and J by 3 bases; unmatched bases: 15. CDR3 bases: TGTGCCAGCAGCTTAGGAGGGGGCTACGCATTAATTGACAATCAGCCCCAGCATTTT. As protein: CASSLGGGYALIDNQPQHF.

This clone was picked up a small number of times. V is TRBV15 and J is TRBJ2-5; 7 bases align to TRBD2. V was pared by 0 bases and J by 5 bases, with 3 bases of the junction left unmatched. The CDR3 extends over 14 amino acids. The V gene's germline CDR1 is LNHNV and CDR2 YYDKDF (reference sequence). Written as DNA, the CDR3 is TGTGCCACCAGCAGAGATTTAGCGGGCGAGACCCAGTACTTC. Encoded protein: CATSRDLAGETQYF.